This T cell receptor (beta chain) was identified during a study of blood T cell repertoires in COVID-19 (dated by TCRdb to 2019 to 2021). At the level of the whole study: The collaborator samples originated in the United States, Italy and Spain and spanned the acute and convalescent phases of COVID-19. The material from the prospective study consisted of cDNA or gDNA derived from T cells, B-cell-depleted T cells, or PBMCs. Subjects who had been exposed to COVID-19, were actively infected with it, or had recovered from it provided the deeply sampled blood TCRbeta repertoires that made up the dataset. The repertoires were released in a freely available public database intended as a resource for research on the immune response to SARS-CoV-2. The samples were drawn from two sources: the first 160 participants of the ongoing ImmuneRACE study, and 1,200 or so subjects contributed by 6 global collaborators. Sample metadata almost always included a de-identified subject ID, COVID-19 status, age in years and sex. Where HLA class I and class II types were available, the types were taken from metadata supplied by the sample provider, not from assay-based typing.

Each collaborating institution followed its own protocols to collect whole blood in K2EDTA tubes. Collaborator samples were shipped for TCRbeta analysis as frozen whole blood, isolated PBMCs, or DNA extracted from either sample type. A remark on this clone: Its antigen is unknown. Qualities for individual bases were not recorded, and no much larger clone is one base off.

Its CDR3 holds 15 amino acids, cysteine through phenylalanine. Only CDR3 DNA is held: 45 bases, read in frame from base 1. The germline V gene gives CDR1 as SNHLY and CDR2 as FYNNEI. V ends up 10 bases short and J 3 bases short, with an unmatched junction base count of 12. TCRbeta CDR3 regions were amplified from genomic DNA using the immunoSEQ Assay, a bias-controlled multiplex PCR. Per the original workflow: Within the assay, amplification of reference gene primers was used to estimate how many nucleated cells each sample contained. To quantify the absolute abundance of each unique TCRbeta CDR3 rearrangement, sequence reads were collapsed and filtered. For each sample, productive Simpson clonality was calculated as the square root of Simpson's diversity index over productive rearrangements. TCRdb took this table from immuneACCESS and kept in-frame rearrangements with V and J called. Such tables lack part of the clones; where checked against another copy, unresolved V genes explain under half of the gap, and the rest is unexplained. That table is the source of V, J and clone size, and D and trimming were worked out from the DNA. The sample profile shows under 150,000 clones; over 75% of them were found once. The top ten constitute roughly 7.6% of the sample.

Here is what the overall study found, with its caveats: Clinical and demographic metadata were provided uncurated, with the amount varying by source and participant.

The rearrangement joined TRBV2 to TRBJ2-5, with 9 bases in between that match TRBD2. Sequencing input: peripheral blood. The sequence was obtained from a man aged 45-60 years with acute or convalescent COVID-19. The CDR3 has the sequence CATLQIAGVEETQYF. The DNA is TGTGCCACCCTACAAATAGCGGGAGTGGAAGAGACCCAGTACTTC.